The 28 T cell receptor beta chains below come from one sample, sequenced in a study of shared clonotypes between healthy human individuals. Here immunoSEQ multiplex PCR was the method, and the copy in TCRdb shows in-frame clones only, minus some. The profile shows approximately 2,300,000 clones, about nine tenths of them singletons. The specimen sequenced was naive CD4+ T cells from PBMCs. Subset meaning: CD45RA+ positively selected. These receptors originate from a man aged 18 to 30 in good health. Some clones in this sample may be carry-over from other donors' samples.

The J gene is TRBJ1-2, the V gene TRBV10-1; D not resolved. The germline gives CDR1 WNHNN, CDR2 SYGVQD (reference sequence). V was trimmed by 0 bases and J by 7 bases, leaving 6 bases between them. This CDR3 is 12 amino acids long. The CDR3 loop is CASSESTFGYTF. The CDR3 region has the DNA TGCGCCAGCAGTGAGTCGACCTTTGGCTACACCTTC.

The rearrangement uses TRBV9 and TRBJ2-2; TRBD1 matches 7 bases. With V trimmed by 4 bases and J by 1 base, 7 bases remained unmatched. The CDR3 covers 16 residues. CDR1 is SGDLS, CDR2 YYNGEE, per germline. The CDR3 DNA reads TGTGCCAGCAGCAAAACAGGGGATTGGAACACCGGGGAGCTGTTTTTT. Translation gives CASSKTGDWNTGELFF.

V and J are TRBV2 and TRBJ2-1, with D unclear. CDR3 length: 15 residues. In germline, CDR1 is SNHLY, CDR2 FYNNEI. The V and J ends lost 2 bases and 4 bases respectively, with 12 bases between them. The CDR3 protein is CASSERRTEYNEQFF. CDR3 DNA: TGTGCCAGCAGTGAACGCCGCACAGAGTACAATGAGCAGTTCTTC.

This chain uses TRBV14 with TRBJ1-1; D not resolved. Trimming removed 0 bases at V and 4 bases at J, with 12 bases between. The CDR3 is 15 amino acids. Germline CDR1 is SGHDN and CDR2 is FVKESK. In nucleotides, the CDR3 is TGTGCCAGCAGCCAAGAGGGTCTCGGAGGCACTGAAGCTTTCTTT. This gives the protein CASSQEGLGGTEAFF.

The chain combines TRBV28 with TRBJ1-3; D is possibly TRBD1 (6 bases). V was clipped by 8 bases and J by 4 bases, with 27 bases between them. This CDR3 contains 18 residues. The germline gives CDR1 MDHEN, CDR2 SYDVKM. CDR3 sequence (DNA): TGTGCCAGCGGGGGGGCAATAACAGCTACGTCCTCCGGAAACACCATATATTTT. It yields the protein CASGGAITATSSGNTIYF.

A note on this clone: Distinct nucleotide sequences in the sample also encode this CDR3. The chain combines TRBV5-1 with TRBJ2-1; D is unclear. The CDR3 is made up of 15 amino acids. Trimming stripped 0 bases from V and 1 base from J, with 8 bases between. Germline V CDR1 and CDR2: SGHRS, YFSETQ. The CDR3 reads CASSLDGGSYNEQFF. The CDR3 nucleotides read TGCGCCAGCAGCTTGGATGGCGGTTCCTACAATGAGCAGTTCTTC.

This sequence joins TRBV28 and TRBJ2-2; 12 nucleotides align to TRBD2. The CDR3 length is 15 residues. Germline CDR1 and CDR2: MDHEN and SYDVKM. The trim removed 4 bases at V and 3 bases at J, leaving 0 bases unmatched. This chain's CDR3 is CASSSSGRDTGELFF. The CDR3 nucleotides are TGTGCCAGCAGTTCTAGCGGGAGGGACACCGGGGAGCTGTTTTTT.

The genes are TRBV7-2 and TRBJ1-2, with 9 bases that match TRBD1. This CDR3 spans 14 amino acids. V lost 5 bases to trimming and J lost 8 bases; unmatched junction nucleotides: 9. The germline V gene has CDR1 SGHTA and CDR2 FQGNSA. CDR3 DNA sequence: TGTGCCAGCAGCCTGGACGGGACAGGGAAAGGCTACACCTTC. It yields the protein CASSLDGTGKGYTF. Full variable domain (outside the CDR3, taken from reference TRBV7-2 and TRBJ1-2): GAGVSQSPSNKVTEKGKDVELRCDPISGHTALYWYRQSLGQGLEFLIYFQGNSAPDKSGLPSDRFSAERTGGSVSTLTIQRTQQEDSAVYLCASSLDGTGKGYTFGSGTRLTVV.

This chain joins TRBV6-5 and TRBJ1-1, with no clear D. The length of the CDR3 is 15 residues. The V and J ends lost 0 bases and 4 bases respectively, with 12 bases between them. CDR1 is MNHEY and CDR2 is SVGAGI in the germline V gene. The CDR3 loop is CASSYSMLGPTEAFF. CDR3 DNA sequence: TGTGCCAGCAGTTACTCGATGTTGGGTCCCACTGAAGCTTTCTTT.

V and J are TRBV6-1 and TRBJ2-7; D gene unclear. The V and J ends lost 4 bases and 4 bases respectively, with 11 bases between them. Germline V CDR1 and CDR2: MNHNS, SASEGT. The CDR3 runs to 13 residues. CDR3 amino acids: CASSGEQQYEQYF. DNA for the CDR3: TGTGCCAGCAGTGGAGAACAGCAGTACGAGCAGTACTTC.

This clone was seen a few times. The chain combines TRBV5-1 with TRBJ1-1; 7 nucleotides line up with TRBD1. The germline V gene has CDR1 SGHRS and CDR2 YFSETQ. The CDR3 loop spans 14 amino acids. With V trimmed by 4 bases and J by 4 bases, 7 bases remained unmatched. Written as DNA, the CDR3 is TGCGCCAGCAGCAACACAGGGGTTGGCACTGAAGCTTTCTTT. Its protein is CASSNTGVGTEAFF.

The V and J genes are TRBV2 and TRBJ2-7; possible D gene TRBD1, 5 bases. V dropped 2 bases and J dropped 2 bases, with 13 bases sitting between them. This CDR3 has 15 amino acids. Germline CDR1 reads SNHLY; CDR2 reads FYNNEI. The CDR3 protein is CASSEQGRVPYEQYF. The CDR3 DNA follows: TGTGCCAGCAGTGAACAGGGCAGGGTGCCCTACGAGCAGTACTTC.

V is TRBV30 and J is TRBJ1-4; TRBD1 might be the D (5 bases). CDR1 and CDR2 from the germline V gene are GTSNPN and SVGIG (reference sequence). V lost 3 bases, J lost 14 bases, and 13 bases lay in between. The CDR3 extends over 11 amino acids. CDR3 sequence (DNA): TGTGCCTGGAGCGTGGGGGGTCGTCTGTTTTTT. Its translation is CAWSVGGRLFF.

V usage is TRBV10-3 and J usage is TRBJ2-2, with D unclear. Germline V gene lookup returns CDR1 ENHRY and CDR2 SYGVKD. The V gene lost 6 bases and the J gene lost 1 base, with 3 bases spanning the gap. The CDR3 is made up of 12 amino acids. This CDR3 is CAIRENTGELFF. The CDR3 DNA is TGTGCCATCAGGGAGAACACCGGGGAGCTGTTTTTT.

The V and J genes are TRBV5-1 and TRBJ1-2; possible D gene TRBD1, 5 bases. The germline V gene encodes CDR1 SGHRS and CDR2 YFSETQ. V was cut by 2 bases and J by 4 bases, with 18 bases left in between. This CDR3 is 16 amino acids long. The CDR3 region has the DNA TGCGCCAGCAGCTTTCCCCGGGACGGAAGATCCTATGGCTACACCTTC. Encoded protein: CASSFPRDGRSYGYTF. Together with reference TRBV5-1 and TRBJ1-2, the CDR3 gives the full variable domain: KAGVTQTPRYLIKTRGQQVTLSCSPISGHRSVSWYQQTPGQGLQFLFEYFSETQRNKGNFPGRFSGRQFSNSRSEMNVSTLELGDSALYLCASSFPRDGRSYGYTFGSGTRLTVV.

The chain has TRBV21-1 and TRBJ1-5. TRBV21-1 is assigned pseudogene status. The CDR3 consists of 17 residues. The CDR3 nucleotides read TGTGCCAGCAGCAAAGCGGAGTCGGGAGACGGCAATCAGCCCCAGCATTTT. Translated, it gives CASSKAESGDGNQPQHF.

This rearrangement joins TRBV20-1 to TRBJ2-1; D is undetermined. V lost 6 bases, J lost 9 bases, and 12 bases lay in between. CDR3 length equals 11 residues. Germline V gives CDR1 DFQATT, CDR2 SNEGSKA (reference sequence). As DNA, the CDR3 is TGCAGTGCCCTTGACTGGGTTGAGCAGTTCTTC. Its protein is CSALDWVEQFF.

CDR3 in DNA: TGCAGCGTCGCAGCTACAGGGCTTAATGGCTACACCTTC. Protein: CSVAATGLNGYTF. The rearrangement uses TRBV29-1 and TRBJ1-2; TRBD1 might be the D (6 bases). The CDR3 is 13 amino acids. Germline V gives CDR1 SQVTM, CDR2 ANQGSEA. Trimming removed 6 bases from V and 6 bases from J, with 17 bases in between.

The J gene is TRBJ1-2, the V gene TRBV6-1, with 7 bases that match TRBD1. There are 14 residues in the CDR3. J was trimmed by 1 base and V by 6 bases; bases with no gene match: 5. Per the germline V gene, CDR1 is MNHNS and CDR2 is SASEGT. The chain's CDR3 is CASRDDRVNYGYTF. In nucleotides, the CDR3 is TGTGCCAGCAGGGACGACAGGGTTAACTATGGCTACACCTTC.

The chain combines TRBV18 with TRBJ2-7, with TRBD2 identical over 8 bases. J lost 4 bases, V lost 1 base, and 6 bases had no gene match. Germline V gives CDR1 KGHSH, CDR2 LQKENI. This CDR3 contains 15 residues. CDR3 nucleotide sequence: TGTGCCAGCTCACCACTGTCTAGCGGGTTGTACGAGCAGTACTTC. Translated, it gives CASSPLSSGLYEQYF.

Comment on this clone: Additional DNA sequences in this sample encode the identical CDR3. The chain has TRBV19 and TRBJ1-5; D is unclear. The germline V gene encodes CDR1 LNHDA and CDR2 SQIVND (reference sequence). Trimming pared 2 bases from V and 0 bases from J, leaving 5 bases between. The CDR3 is 14 amino acids. CDR3 coding DNA: TGTGCCAGTAGTATACAGAATAGCAATCAGCCCCAGCATTTT. Translating gives CASSIQNSNQPQHF.

For the CDR3, the DNA is TGCGCCAGCAGCTGGGCGACAGGGATAGGAAACACCATATATTTT. Protein: CASSWATGIGNTIYF. The V gene is TRBV5-1, the J gene TRBJ1-3; 7 bases are a match to TRBD1. The CDR3 is 15 residues long. Losses at the gene ends were 3 bases for V and 4 bases for J; bases not matched to a gene: 7. Germline values: CDR1 SGHRS, CDR2 YFSETQ.

The rearrangement joins TRBV23-1 to TRBJ2-4, with D perhaps TRBD1 (5 bases). TRBV23-1 is treated as an ORF (open reading frame) with a function not yet certain. CDR3 length equals 19 residues. V lost 6 bases and J 1 base, leaving 25 bases between the germline ends. CDR3 protein: CASSQRQQIKIGAKNIQYF. The CDR3 coding sequence is TGCGCCAGCAGCCAGAGACAGCAGATCAAAATTGGGGCCAAAAACATTCAGTACTTC.

The chain uses TRBV19 and TRBJ1-5; 8 nucleotides agree with TRBD1. Germline CDR1 and CDR2: LNHDA and SQIVND (reference sequence). V lost 9 bases, J lost 4 bases, and 14 bases stayed unmatched. The CDR3 runs to 16 residues. The CDR3 loop reads CASNDWAGGYNQPQHF. CDR3 nucleotides: TGTGCCAGCAACGACTGGGCAGGGGGCTATAATCAGCCCCAGCATTTT.

CDR3 region: CASSEPGLGQYF. The CDR3 DNA is TGTGCCAGCAGTGAACCTGGACTGGGGCAGTACTTC. The chain links TRBV25-1 to TRBJ2-5; D perhaps matches TRBD2 (5 bases). Germline-derived CDR1 and CDR2 are MGHDK and SYGVNS. The V gene lost 2 bases and the J gene lost 11 bases, with 12 bases spanning the gap. The CDR3 consists of 12 residues. Full variable domain (rest looked up from reference TRBV25-1 and TRBJ2-5): EADIYQTPRYLVIGTGKKITLECSQTMGHDKMYWYQQDPGMELHLIHYSYGVNSTEKGDLSSESTVSRIRTEHFPLTLESARPSHTSQYLCASSEPGLGQYFGPGTRLLVL.

This clone occurred a few times. The V and J genes are TRBV19 and TRBJ1-5, with TRBD1 matching 10 bases. Trimming at V came to 6 bases and at J to 6 bases, leaving 8 bases not matched to a gene. From germline, CDR1 is LNHDA and CDR2 SQIVND (reference sequence). This CDR3 contains 15 residues. CDR3: CASSRGTGEIQPQHF. The CDR3, as DNA: TGTGCCAGTAGCCGGGGGACAGGGGAAATTCAGCCCCAGCATTTT.

The rearrangement joins TRBV7-2 to TRBJ2-3, with D perhaps matching TRBD2 (5 bases). The CDR3 loop spans 14 amino acids. Germline CDR1 SGHTA, CDR2 FQGNSA. Trimming pared 3 bases from V and 4 bases from J, leaving 11 bases between. This CDR3 reads CASSFQRAPDTQYF. The CDR3 nucleotides read TGTGCCAGCAGCTTCCAGAGGGCCCCAGATACGCAGTATTTT. Supplemented by reference TRBV7-2 and TRBJ2-3, the full variable domain reads GAGVSQSPSNKVTEKGKDVELRCDPISGHTALYWYRQSLGQGLEFLIYFQGNSAPDKSGLPSDRFSAERTGGSVSTLTIQRTQQEDSAVYLCASSFQRAPDTQYFGPGTRLTVL.

This clone has a single count. This sample also contains other DNA sequences that code for the same CDR3. The chain uses TRBV28 and TRBJ1-2; D might be TRBD1 (5 bases). This CDR3 has 12 residues. V lost 5 bases, J lost 6 bases, and 10 bases lay in between. The germline V gene has CDR1 MDHEN and CDR2 SYDVKM. The CDR3 here is CASSPRTHGYTF. CDR3 bases: TGTGCCAGCAGTCCTAGGACACATGGCTACACCTTC.